The 27 T cell receptor beta chains in this list originate from one sample, sequenced in a study of cytomegalovirus exposure and HLA in healthy donors. The study ran its PCR with 60 Vbeta and 13 Jbeta primers. Method: immunoSEQ multiplex PCR; TCRdb's copy keeps in-frame clones and lacks some. The table shows 65,000 or so clones, with 60% to 85% occurring only once. The sample comprised PBMCs. These TCRs come from a woman aged 40 to 50 in good health and CMV-seropositive.

The chain joins TRBV18 to TRBJ1-2; possibly TRBD1 for D (6 bases). The germline V gene has CDR1 KGHSH and CDR2 LQKENI. Trimming took off 6 bases at V and 3 bases at J, with 11 bases between the two ends. CDR3 length: 13 residues. The CDR3 sequence: CASSRDTDYGYTF. CDR3 in DNA: TGTGCCAGCTCGAGGGACACTGACTATGGCTACACCTTC. The entire variable domain, with the rest obtained from reference TRBV18 and TRBJ1-2, is as follows: NAGVMQNPRHLVRRRGQEARLRCSPMKGHSHVYWYRQLPEEGLKFMVYLQKENIIDESGMPKERFSAEFPKEGPSILRIQQVVRGDSAAYFCASSRDTDYGYTFGSGTRLTVV.

The V gene is TRBV19, the J gene TRBJ2-1; 9 bases fit TRBD2. V shed 4 bases and J 0 bases; nucleotides not matched to a gene: 10. The CDR3 contains 18 residues. CDR1 is LNHDA and CDR2 is SQIVND in the germline V gene (reference sequence). DNA of the CDR3: TGTGCCAGTAGTACCGCTCTTCGAGCGGGGGGCTCCTACAATGAGCAGTTCTTC. This sequence encodes CASSTALRAGGSYNEQFF.

The V call is TRBV5-1, the J call TRBJ1-1; 8 bases match TRBD1. The CDR3 has 14 amino acids. Germline V gene sequence: CDR1 SGHRS, CDR2 YFSETQ. V dropped 4 bases and J dropped 3; count of bases not matched to a gene: 5. CDR3 protein: CASSRTGGDTEAFF. CDR3 DNA: TGCGCCAGCAGCCGTACAGGGGGGGACACTGAAGCTTTCTTT.

The rearrangement uses TRBV5-8 and TRBJ1-3; D gene unclear. Trimming stripped 0 bases from V and 0 bases from J, with 7 bases between. The germline V gene has CDR1 SGHTS and CDR2 YDEGEE. The CDR3 is made up of 15 amino acids. CDR3 nucleotides: TGTGCCAGCAGCTTGGACTCCTACTCTGGAAACACCATATATTTT. This gives the protein CASSLDSYSGNTIYF.

The chain is built from TRBV6-5 and TRBJ2-1, with 7 bases that match TRBD2. Germline CDR1 MNHEY, CDR2 SVGAGI. The J segment lost 9 bases and the V segment lost 5 bases, leaving 10 bases of the junction unmatched. The CDR3 is 14 amino acids. CDR3 in amino acids: CASSPIGGGREQFF. For the CDR3, the DNA is TGTGCCAGCAGTCCGATTGGGGGGGGACGTGAGCAGTTCTTC.

This clone appeared a few times. This chain uses TRBV14 with TRBJ2-3, with 9 bases identical to TRBD1. The junction had 10 bases not matched to a gene; V was cut back by 5 bases and J by 4 bases. Germline V gene sequence: CDR1 SGHDN, CDR2 FVKESK. The CDR3 spans 16 residues. CDR3 residues: CASSLTGTGFPDTQYF. CDR3 coding DNA: TGTGCCAGCAGCTTGACCGGGACAGGGTTTCCAGATACGCAGTATTTT.

J is TRBJ2-3 and V is TRBV9; 13 bases match TRBD2. V dropped 3 bases and J dropped 6; count of bases not matched to a gene: 4. The germline gives CDR1 SGDLS, CDR2 YYNGEE. The length of the CDR3 is 15 residues. The CDR3 protein is CASSEGTSGADTQYF. The CDR3 region has the DNA TGTGCCAGCAGCGAGGGGACTAGCGGGGCGGATACGCAGTATTTT.

The rearrangement links TRBV5-4 to TRBJ1-2; 10 bases are shared with TRBD1. Germline-derived CDR1 and CDR2 are SGHNT and YYREEE (reference sequence). The CDR3 spans 14 residues. Trimming removed 4 bases from V and 5 bases from J; junction bases left unmatched: 5. The CDR3 loop is CASSPGQGMYGYTF. CDR3 sequence (DNA): TGTGCCAGCAGCCCGGGACAGGGGATGTATGGCTACACCTTC.

In DNA, the CDR3 is TGTGCCAGTAGTCCCTCTTACGGTGGCTACACCTTC. Protein sequence: CASSPSYGGYTF. V gene TRBV19 combines with J gene TRBJ1-2; D gene ambiguous. CDR1 is LNHDA and CDR2 is SQIVND in the germline V gene (reference sequence). Trimming took 5 bases from V and 7 from J, leaving 11 bases between them. This CDR3 comprises 12 residues.

The rearrangement joins TRBV29-1 to TRBJ1-2; 9 bases agree with TRBD1. The CDR3 runs 14 residues. The germline gives CDR1 SQVTM, CDR2 ANQGSEA. V dropped 5 bases and J dropped 4; count of bases not matched to a gene: 8. The CDR3: CSVRVGQGSYGYTF. The DNA for the CDR3 is TGCAGCGTTAGAGTGGGACAGGGAAGCTATGGCTACACCTTC.

This chain uses TRBV7-2 with TRBJ1-2; a possible D gene is TRBD1 (5 bases). CDR3 length: 15 residues. V was cut by 2 bases and J by 4 bases, with 14 bases left in between. Germline CDR1 reads SGHTA; CDR2 reads FQGNSA. CDR3 sequence: CASSLNLGAAYGYTF. The CDR3 DNA is TGTGCCAGCAGCTTAAACCTAGGGGCGGCCTATGGCTACACCTTC.

The rearrangement uses TRBV2 and TRBJ1-3; 10 bases fit TRBD1. The ends lost 4 bases at V and 2 bases at J; junction bases unmatched: 8. The CDR3 has 17 residues. Looked up from germline, CDR1 is SNHLY and CDR2 is FYNNEI. CDR3 sequence (DNA): TGTGCCAGCAGTGCGACAGGGGGCGAGTACGCTGGAAACACCATATATTTT. It is translated as CASSATGGEYAGNTIYF.

The chain links TRBV7-8 to TRBJ2-7; 7 nucleotides match TRBD1. Germline-derived CDR1 and CDR2 are SGHVS and FQNEAQ. The CDR3 sequence is 15 residues long. The V segment lost 6 bases and the J segment 3 bases; nucleotides outside the gene matches: 11. In DNA form, the CDR3 reads TGTGCCAGCAGGCCGGGGACAGACTTCTTCTACGAGCAGTACTTC. It codes for CASRPGTDFFYEQYF.

The chain uses TRBV18 and TRBJ1-3; 7 bases map to TRBD1. V was clipped by 0 bases and J by 0 bases; unmatched bases: 5. The CDR3 spans 17 residues. The germline CDR1 and CDR2 sequences are KGHSH and LQKENI. The DNA for the CDR3 is TGTGCCAGCTCACCACCCCAGGGACAGCTCTCTGGAAACACCATATATTTT. Its protein is CASSPPQGQLSGNTIYF.

V usage is TRBV6-1 and J usage is TRBJ1-4; TRBD1 might be the D (5 bases). Germline V CDR1 and CDR2: MNHNS, SASEGT. Trimming removed 5 bases from V and 9 bases from J, with 10 bases in between. The CDR3 runs to 12 residues. In DNA form, the CDR3 reads TGTGCCAGCAGTTCCCAGGGCCAAAAACTGTTTTTT. It encodes CASSSQGQKLFF.

This sequence joins TRBV6-6 and TRBJ2-3; D may be TRBD2 (7 bases). V gave up 6 bases and J gave up 2 bases, with 18 bases separating them. The germline V gene has CDR1 MNHNY and CDR2 SVGAGI (reference sequence). The CDR3 length is 16 residues. The CDR3 bases are TGTGCCAGCAGAAGGGGGGGAGGGGGGCTCACAGATACGCAGTATTTT. Protein sequence: CASRRGGGGLTDTQYF.

This chain joins TRBV6-5 and TRBJ1-5, with D uncertain. Germline values: CDR1 MNHEY, CDR2 SVGAGI. Trimming cost V 4 bases and J 1 base, with 11 bases left between them. The CDR3 covers 15 residues. Here the CDR3 DNA reads TGTGCCAGCAGTTTAGAGGGTGGGAGCAATCAGCCCCAGCATTTT. Amino acids: CASSLEGGSNQPQHF.

The V and J genes are TRBV4-2 and TRBJ1-1, with D possibly TRBD1 on 5 matching bases. The length of the CDR3 is 15 residues. V was trimmed by 4 bases and J by 0 bases, leaving 12 bases between them. The germline V gene encodes CDR1 LGHNA and CDR2 YNFKEQ. CDR3 sequence: CASSLDGHMNTEAFF. DNA of the CDR3: TGTGCCAGCAGCCTGGACGGACACATGAACACTGAAGCTTTCTTT.

The J gene is TRBJ1-2, the V gene TRBV7-3; TRBD1 agrees at 8 bases. V dropped 0 bases and J dropped 4; count of bases not matched to a gene: 4. The CDR3 covers 15 residues. Germline V gene sequence: CDR1 SGHTA, CDR2 FQGTGA. The CDR3 protein is CASSLTGDRTYGYTF. CDR3 in DNA: TGTGCCAGCAGCTTAACGGGGGACAGGACCTATGGCTACACCTTC.

The rearrangement links TRBV6-1 to TRBJ2-5, with a possible D match to TRBD1 (5 bases). Per germline, CDR1 MNHNS and CDR2 SASEGT. CDR3 size: 14 residues. Deletions cut 4 bases from V and 5 bases from J, with 14 bases between. CDR3 DNA: TGTGCCAGCAGTGGCTCAGTGGGGCGGGAGACCCAGTACTTC. It encodes CASSGSVGRETQYF.

The chain links TRBV7-2 to TRBJ1-5; D might be TRBD1 (6 bases). With 1 base removed from V and 2 bases from J, the gap between germline ends came to 6 bases. The CDR3 loop spans 14 amino acids. CDR1 is SGHTA and CDR2 is FQGNSA in the germline V gene. The CDR3 spells CASSLDRGNQPQHF. The CDR3 DNA reads as TGTGCCAGCAGCTTAGACAGGGGCAATCAGCCCCAGCATTTT.

The V and J genes are TRBV30 and TRBJ1-2; no clear D gene. The length of the CDR3 is 13 residues. Per the germline V gene, CDR1 is GTSNPN and CDR2 is SVGIG (reference sequence). Trimming took 5 bases from V and 4 from J, leaving 14 bases between them. The CDR3 reads CAWGGDGVYGYTF. For the CDR3, the DNA is TGTGCCTGGGGAGGAGACGGGGTCTATGGCTACACCTTC.

J is TRBJ1-1 and V is TRBV4-1; 7 bases map to TRBD1. Germline V gene data show CDR1 as MGHRA and CDR2 as YSYEKL. This CDR3 region has 15 residues. Trimming cost V 1 base and J 5 bases; bases outside gene matches: 7. Written as DNA, the CDR3 is TGCGCCAGCAGCCAAGTGCAGGGGGGTCGGACTGAAGCTTTCTTT. This translates into CASSQVQGGRTEAFF.

This chain joins TRBV5-1 and TRBJ2-2; D is perhaps TRBD1 (6 bases). From germline, CDR1 is SGHRS and CDR2 YFSETQ. The V end lost 6 bases, the J end lost 8 bases, and 20 bases lay between the germline ends. This CDR3 has 15 residues. In nucleotides, the CDR3 is TGCGCCAGCAACCCAACGCACAGGGTAATAGGGGAGCTGTTTTTT. Protein product: CASNPTHRVIGELFF.

The chain recombines TRBV20-1 with TRBJ1-2; maybe TRBD1 (5 bases). This CDR3 is built from 11 residues. Per the germline V gene, CDR1 is DFQATT and CDR2 is SNEGSKA (reference sequence). The V end lost 0 bases, the J end lost 10 bases, and 9 bases lay between the germline ends. CDR3 in DNA: TGCAGTGCTAGAGAGCCAGGGTACTACACCTTC. This gives the protein CSAREPGYYTF.

The chain recombines TRBV7-9 with TRBJ2-5; maybe TRBD1 (7 bases). The DNA end lines up better with TRBJ2-7; the J call may be wrong. CDR3 length: 14 residues. The germline V gene has CDR1 SEHNR and CDR2 FQNEAQ (reference sequence). The CDR3 loop is CASSLGGTAYEQYF. The CDR3 DNA reads TGTGCCAGCAGCTTAGGCGGGACAGCCTACGAGCAGTACTTC.

The chain is built from TRBV7-6 and TRBJ2-2; 7 positions match TRBD1. CDR3 length: 12 residues. Germline assignment: CDR1 SGHVS and CDR2 FNYEAQ. With 10 bases clipped from V and 3 bases from J, the junction kept 2 bases outside the gene matches. CDR3 in amino acids: CATQGDTGELFF. The CDR3 coding sequence is TGTGCCACTCAGGGGGACACCGGGGAGCTGTTTTTT.